Shown below are 15 T cell receptor beta chains from a single sample sequenced in a study of cytomegalovirus exposure and HLA in healthy donors listed by TCRdb under 2017. The library was produced with the immunoSEQ multiplex PCR assay. The multiplex PCR relied on a mix of 60 forward primers for TCR Vbeta segments and 13 reverse primers for TCR Jbeta segments. Entries here come from immuneACCESS through TCRdb and include only in-frame sequences with V and J called. Some clones fail to appear in such tables; in the studies checked, an unresolved V gene covers under half of the shortfall, and the cause of the remainder is unknown. This sample gives about 200,000 clones in total; 82% of them show up just once. Of the sample, about 0.094% falls within the top ten clones. Sequenced input: PBMCs. The receptors were gathered from a boy between 2 and 10 years old in good health and CMV-seronegative.

The V and J genes are TRBV6-5 and TRBJ2-1; D perhaps matches TRBD1 (5 bases). CDR3 length: 14 residues. The V end lost 8 bases, the J end lost 2 bases, and 13 bases lay between the germline ends. Per germline, CDR1 MNHEY and CDR2 SVGAGI. The CDR3 region is CASSKGKAYNEQFF. The CDR3 DNA is TGTGCCAGCTCTAAGGGGAAGGCCTACAATGAGCAGTTCTTC.

This clone has more than one count but fewer than ten. The junction and the germline gene differ at one end; a read error may be behind it. The V and J genes are TRBV9 and TRBJ2-7, with TRBD1 matching 8 bases. This CDR3 has 15 residues. From germline, CDR1 is SGDLS and CDR2 YYNGEE. The CDR3 DNA sequence: TGTGCCAGCAGTGTAGGGGACAGGAGCTCCTACGAGCAGTACTTC. Translation: CASSVGDRSSYEQYF.

V and J are TRBV29-1 and TRBJ2-1; D is possibly TRBD1 (5 bases). The CDR3 consists of 12 residues. V lost 7 bases and J lost 2, with 9 bases in between. The V gene's germline CDR1 is SQVTM and CDR2 ANQGSEA. This CDR3 is CSAQTAYNEQFF. The CDR3 DNA is TGCAGCGCCCAGACAGCCTACAATGAGCAGTTCTTC.

The chain couples TRBV29-1 to TRBJ2-5, with 8 nucleotides matching TRBD2. TRBJ2-7 explains the end of the DNA better; the J call may be wrong. Germline lookup yields CDR1 SQVTM and CDR2 ANQGSEA. CDR3 length: 12 residues. The CDR3 nucleotides are TGCAGCGTTCTGCGGGGGGATTACGAGCAGTACTTC. Residues: CSVLRGDYEQYF.

This clone came up once. The chain recombines TRBV11-3 with TRBJ2-5; 7 positions agree with TRBD2. CDR1 is SGHNT, CDR2 YENEEA, per germline. The CDR3 has 15 amino acids. V trimming: 5 bases; J trimming: 3 bases; junction bases outside the gene matches: 9. The DNA for the CDR3 is TGTGCCAGCAGCGCGGGGGTGACGAGGGAAGAGACCCAGTACTTC. Translating gives CASSAGVTREETQYF.

This chain links TRBV7-9 with TRBJ1-1, with D maybe TRBD1 (5 bases). Trimming pared 4 bases from V and 1 base from J, leaving 10 bases between. CDR3 length equals 14 residues. Germline-derived CDR1 and CDR2 are SEHNR and FQNEAQ (reference sequence). The chain's CDR3 is CASSYNRGNTEAFF. As DNA, the CDR3 is TGTGCCAGCAGCTACAATAGGGGGAACACTGAAGCTTTCTTT.

The rearrangement links TRBV5-4 to TRBJ2-7; TRBD2 aligns across 12 bases. The CDR3 contains 16 residues. CDR1 and CDR2 from the germline V gene are SGHNT and YYREEE (reference sequence). The V segment lost 1 base and the J segment 4 bases; nucleotides outside the gene matches: 6. This chain's CDR3 is CASSLWSSGGVYEQYF. As DNA, the CDR3 is TGTGCCAGCAGCTTGTGGTCTAGCGGGGGGGTATACGAGCAGTACTTC.

V and J are TRBV7-2 and TRBJ1-3, with D perhaps matching TRBD1 (6 bases). With 1 base removed from V and 2 bases from J, the gap between germline ends came to 12 bases. This CDR3 has 16 amino acids. The V gene's germline CDR1 is SGHTA and CDR2 FQGNSA. Here the CDR3 reads CASSLVRGSPGNTIYF. CDR3 DNA sequence: TGTGCCAGCAGCTTAGTAAGGGGGAGTCCTGGAAACACCATATATTTT.

The chain uses TRBV4-1 and TRBJ1-1; D is undetermined. CDR3 size: 14 residues. V dropped 1 base and J dropped 1 base, with 7 bases sitting between them. Germline CDR1 is MGHRA and CDR2 is YSYEKL. The CDR3 loop is CASSQVSGNTEAFF. The CDR3 region has the DNA TGCGCCAGCAGCCAAGTATCCGGGAACACTGAAGCTTTCTTT.

The chain has TRBV19 and TRBJ1-2; D is perhaps TRBD1 (5 bases). Trimming took off 8 bases at V and 2 bases at J, with 18 bases between the two ends. This CDR3 comprises 15 residues. Germline CDR1 LNHDA, CDR2 SQIVND (reference sequence). This CDR3 reads CASLLRDGGNYGYTF. DNA for the CDR3: TGTGCCAGTCTACTCAGGGACGGGGGGAACTATGGCTACACCTTC.

This clone was observed a few times. The chain joins TRBV7-2 to TRBJ2-6; 8 bases align to TRBD2. The CDR3 extends over 16 amino acids. Germline V gene data show CDR1 as SGHTA and CDR2 as FQGNSA. With 4 bases clipped from V and 1 base from J, the junction kept 3 bases outside the gene matches. CDR3 nucleotides: TGTGCCAGCAGCTCCAGCGGGGGATCTGGGGCCAACGTCCTGACTTTC. It is translated as CASSSSGGSGANVLTF.

A single count supports this clone. The chain uses TRBV4-3 and TRBJ2-5; D is possibly TRBD2 (5 bases). Trimming removed 1 base at V and 7 bases at J, with 13 bases between. CDR1 is LGHNA, CDR2 YSLEER, per germline. The CDR3 extends over 14 amino acids. CDR3 nucleotide sequence: TGCGCCAGCAGCCAAGCCTCCGTGGCGGGGACCCAGTACTTC. Translating it yields CASSQASVAGTQYF.

J is TRBJ1-2 and V is TRBV6-5; maybe TRBD1 (6 bases). The V end was cut by 4 bases, the J end by 6 bases, with 18 bases between. Germline-derived CDR1 and CDR2 are MNHEY and SVGAGI. The CDR3 runs to 15 residues. CDR3 amino acids: CASSSFPGRGDGYTF. In nucleotides, the CDR3 is TGTGCCAGCAGTTCCTTTCCCGGCAGGGGCGATGGCTACACCTTC.

V and J are TRBV10-3 and TRBJ2-7; the match to TRBD1 covers 7 bases. The CDR3 has 14 amino acids. J was trimmed by 3 bases and V by 7 bases; bases with no gene match: 9. The germline gives CDR1 ENHRY, CDR2 SYGVKD. The CDR3 sequence is CAITSDRANYEQYF. CDR3 coding DNA: TGTGCCATCACTTCCGACAGGGCAAACTACGAGCAGTACTTC.

This chain links TRBV27 with TRBJ1-2, with a weak D call TRBD1 (6 bases). CDR3 size: 13 residues. With 4 bases removed from V and 4 bases from J, the gap between germline ends came to 10 bases. CDR1 is MNHEY, CDR2 SMNVEV, per germline (reference sequence). CDR3 loop: CASSSGQTYGYTF. CDR3 nucleotides: TGTGCCAGCAGTTCGGGACAAACCTATGGCTACACCTTC.